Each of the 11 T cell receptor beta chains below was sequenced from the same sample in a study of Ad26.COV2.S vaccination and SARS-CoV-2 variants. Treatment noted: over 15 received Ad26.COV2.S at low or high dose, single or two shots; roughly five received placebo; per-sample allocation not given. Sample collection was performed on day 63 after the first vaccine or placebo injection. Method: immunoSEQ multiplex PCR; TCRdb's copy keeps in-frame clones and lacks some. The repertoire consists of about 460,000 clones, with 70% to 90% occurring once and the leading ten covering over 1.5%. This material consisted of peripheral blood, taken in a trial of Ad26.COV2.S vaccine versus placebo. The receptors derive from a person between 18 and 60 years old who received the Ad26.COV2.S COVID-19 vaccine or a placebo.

The CDR3 spells CASSLVMGYNEQFF. CDR3 DNA sequence: TGCGCCAGCAGCTTGGTTATGGGTTACAATGAGCAGTTCTTC. The V call is TRBV5-1, the J call TRBJ2-1; D is ambiguous. Germline V CDR1 and CDR2: SGHRS, YFSETQ. V was trimmed by 0 bases and J by 4 bases, leaving 8 bases between them. CDR3 length: 14 residues.

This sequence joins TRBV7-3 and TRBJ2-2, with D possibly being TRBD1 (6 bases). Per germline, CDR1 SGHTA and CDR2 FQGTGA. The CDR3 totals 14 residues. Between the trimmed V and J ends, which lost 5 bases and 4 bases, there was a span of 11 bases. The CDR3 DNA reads TGTGCCAGCAGCGCACAGGGTTTCACCGGGGAGCTGTTTTTT. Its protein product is CASSAQGFTGELFF.

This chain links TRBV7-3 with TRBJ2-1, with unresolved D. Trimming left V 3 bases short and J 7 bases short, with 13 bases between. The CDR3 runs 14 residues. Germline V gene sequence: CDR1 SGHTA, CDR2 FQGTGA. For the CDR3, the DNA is TGTGCCAGCAGCTTTCGCGGACGCAAGAATGAGCAGTTCTTC. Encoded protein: CASSFRGRKNEQFF.

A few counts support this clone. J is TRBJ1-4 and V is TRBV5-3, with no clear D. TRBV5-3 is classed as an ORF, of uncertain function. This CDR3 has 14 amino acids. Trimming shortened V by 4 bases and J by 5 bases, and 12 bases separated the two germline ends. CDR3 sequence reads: CARSPVSENEKLFF. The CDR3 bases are TGTGCCAGAAGCCCGGTTTCAGAAAATGAAAAACTGTTTTTT.

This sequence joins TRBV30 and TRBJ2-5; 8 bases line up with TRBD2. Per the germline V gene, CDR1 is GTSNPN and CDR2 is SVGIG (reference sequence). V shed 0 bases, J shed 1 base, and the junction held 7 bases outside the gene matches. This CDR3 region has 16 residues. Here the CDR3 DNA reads TGTGCCTGGAGTGTATTTAGCGGGGTCCCCCAAGAGACCCAGTACTTC. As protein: CAWSVFSGVPQETQYF.

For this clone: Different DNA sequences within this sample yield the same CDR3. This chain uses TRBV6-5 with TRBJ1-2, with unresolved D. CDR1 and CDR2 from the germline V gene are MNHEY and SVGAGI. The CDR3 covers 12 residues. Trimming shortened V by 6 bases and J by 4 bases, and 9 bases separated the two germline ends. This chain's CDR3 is CASSRQGYGYTF. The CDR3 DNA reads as TGTGCCAGCAGCCGTCAAGGCTATGGCTACACCTTC.

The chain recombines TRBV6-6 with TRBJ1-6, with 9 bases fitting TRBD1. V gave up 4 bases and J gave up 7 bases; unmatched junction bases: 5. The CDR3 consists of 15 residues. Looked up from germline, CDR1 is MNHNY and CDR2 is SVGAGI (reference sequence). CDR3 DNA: TGTGCCAGCAGTTCACAGGGGGCACGAAATTCACCCCTCCACTTT. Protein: CASSSQGARNSPLHF.

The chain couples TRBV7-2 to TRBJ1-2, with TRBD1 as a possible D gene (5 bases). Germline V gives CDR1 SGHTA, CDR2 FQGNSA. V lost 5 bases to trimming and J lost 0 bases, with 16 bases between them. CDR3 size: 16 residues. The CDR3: CASSPTPGRANYGYTF. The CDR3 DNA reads TGTGCCAGCAGCCCCACTCCGGGACGGGCTAACTATGGCTACACCTTC.

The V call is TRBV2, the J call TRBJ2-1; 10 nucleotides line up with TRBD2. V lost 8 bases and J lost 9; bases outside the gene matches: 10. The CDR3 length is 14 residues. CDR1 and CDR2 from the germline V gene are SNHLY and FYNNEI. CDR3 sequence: CASRRASGGGEQFF. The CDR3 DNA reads TGTGCCAGCCGCCGGGCTAGCGGGGGTGGTGAGCAGTTCTTC. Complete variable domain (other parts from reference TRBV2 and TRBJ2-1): EPEVTQTPSHQVTQMGQEVILRCVPISNHLYFYWYRQILGQKVEFLVSFYNNEISEKSEIFDDQFSVERPDGSNFTLKIRSTKLEDSAMYFCASRRASGGGEQFFGPGTRLTVL.

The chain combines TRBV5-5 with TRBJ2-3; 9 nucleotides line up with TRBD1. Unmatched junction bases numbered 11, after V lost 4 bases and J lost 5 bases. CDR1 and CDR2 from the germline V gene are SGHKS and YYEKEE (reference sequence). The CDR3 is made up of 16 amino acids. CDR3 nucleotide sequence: TGTGCCAGCAGCCCCTTACAGGGGGCAGGGTTAGATACGCAGTATTTT. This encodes CASSPLQGAGLDTQYF.

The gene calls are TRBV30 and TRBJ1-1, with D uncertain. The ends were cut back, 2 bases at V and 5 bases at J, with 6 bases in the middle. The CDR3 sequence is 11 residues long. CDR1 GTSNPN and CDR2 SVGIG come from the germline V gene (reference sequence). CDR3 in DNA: TGTGCCTGGAGTTTGGGTACTGAAGCTTTCTTT. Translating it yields CAWSLGTEAFF.